This T cell receptor beta chain was retrieved from a study of cytomegalovirus exposure and HLA in healthy donors. Findings of the study overall: Segments of the TCR beta V type were, in most cases, productive about 87% or about 30% of the time in an earlier analysis. In a later analysis, TCR beta V- and J-gene trimming showed a link to a missense DCLRE1C variant. The authors judged a highly shared variant cluster likely a sequencing artifact.

As for this clone: Its cognate antigen is unknown.

Primers: 60 Vbeta forward and 13 Jbeta reverse. Data came from immunoSEQ multiplex PCR; TCRdb stores just in-frame clones and leaves some out. The repertoire holds some 110,000 clones, with about 72% as singletons. CDR3 size: 14 residues. With 10 bases removed from V and 0 bases from J, the gap between germline ends came to 16 bases. Germline V gene sequence: CDR1 MNHNS, CDR2 SASEGT. This chain connects TRBV6-1 to TRBJ2-7; tentatively, D is TRBD1 (5 bases). The TCR originated in a man aged 50-60 years in good health and CMV-seropositive. The sequenced material came from PBMCs. For the CDR3, the DNA is TGTGCCACCAATACCAGGGTGTCCTCCTACGAGCAGTACTTC. Translated: CATNTRVSSYEQYF.